Sequencing of this TCR beta chain was carried out in a study of T cells in women clearing cervical HPV infection. Study observations and caveats: Unknown T-cell numbers per sample may underlie the richness differences.

The assay was immunoSEQ multiplex PCR, and TCRdb's table has in-frame clones only and misses some. In total, the table holds tens of thousands of clones. CDR1 DFQATT and CDR2 SNEGSKA come from the germline V gene (reference sequence). V lost 5 bases and J lost 0, with 17 bases in between. This CDR3 comprises 16 residues. Details on this clone: Its cognate antigen is unknown. The read ends 3 residues shy of where the CDR3 ends; the end is completed using the germline J gene.

The chain is built from TRBV20-1 and TRBJ1-5, with a possible D match to TRBD1 (5 bases). The TCR originated in a woman between 18 and 69 years old with a cervical HPV16 infection that either progressed to CIN3+ or cleared (not recorded which). The sequenced material came from blood buffy coat. Partial CDR3 DNA: TGCAGTGCTCCCTCCGGGGGGGACTATAGCAATCAGCCC. Its protein is CSAPSGGDYSNQP. The whole CDR3 sequence reads CSAPSGGDYSNQPQHF.